This T cell receptor (beta chain) came from a study of early T cells in non-severe SARS-CoV-2 infection (dated by TCRdb to about 2021). Describing the broader study: Bulk RNA from unsorted whole blood was used for TCR sequencing, so alpha and beta chains could not be paired.

Here is what the overall study found, with its caveats: VDJdb matching was skewed toward anti-spike CD8 responses and likely underestimated virus-specific expansions, missing private and CD4 specificities.

This was a case-control study nested in a cohort of healthcare workers in London, UK, who had nasopharyngeal swab PCR tests and blood samples taken every week. Between 23 and 31 March 2020, the week of the UK lockdown, healthcare workers were enrolled and then followed up weekly for as long as 16 weeks. The receptor library was made with 5' RACE. TCRdb names NextSeq 500 as the instrument used. In the TCR library protocol, unique molecular identifiers were attached to individual cDNA molecules to correct for PCR bias and sequencing error. Sequencing covered both TCR alpha and beta chains, and within each sample the abundances of alpha and beta sequences were tightly co-correlated. Concerning the study's data processing: Decombinator V4 was used to annotate TCR sequences for V gene, J gene and CDR3. Expanded TCRs were defined as changing significantly between any two time points under a Poisson model with p below 0.0001. Abundances of TCRs were expressed as counts per million after normalisation to the total number of TCRs sequenced in each sample. VDJdb, accessed on 1 November 2021, was searched for TCRs annotated for CMV, EBV and SARS-CoV-2, and TCRs annotated for more than one antigen were excluded. TCRdb applied fastp at Q25 and MiXCR to the public reads, then kept only in-frame beta chains. Entries are consolidated by CDR3 protein sequence, retaining the most common genes and DNA. Clone size and V and J calls follow TCRdb, not the original study. The sample table contains roughly 72,000 distinct CDR3 sequences; only one count was recorded for roughly 12% of them. The ten biggest clones cover roughly 2.5% of the sample.

This clonotype was observed a handful of times. This clone's antigen is unknown. Qualities for individual bases were not recorded, and no much larger clone is one base off. The sequence was obtained from an adult who was a healthcare worker with PCR-confirmed SARS-CoV-2 infection or an uninfected control (not recorded which). The sequences come from whole blood, collected at baseline.

The CDR3 is CATSDLSPLGGYTF. The bases read TGTGCCACCAGTGATTTGTCCCCCCTCGGTGGCTACACCTTC. The chain is made from TRBV24-1 and TRBJ1-2; the D gene cannot be named for sure. V gives up 0 bases and J gives up 7 bases, and the segment between their germline ends measures 11 bases. Spanning cysteine to phenylalanine, the CDR3 consists of 14 amino acids. Just CDR3 DNA is preserved here, 42 bases in frame from base 1. CDR1 and CDR2 are drawn from the germline V gene: KGHDR, SFDVKD.